Listed below are T cell receptor beta chains from one sample, sequenced in a study of T cells in Graves' hyperthyroidism and ophthalmopathy. TCRdb recomputed calls from the multiplex PCR reads with MiXCR, one row per CDR3 protein. The data hold a few hundred thousand distinct CDR3 sequences, with 15% to 20% observed a single time. Sequencing was done on a sample of blood. Receptors originate from a woman in her thirties or forties with Graves' ophthalmopathy. Both conserved end residues are trimmed from each CDR3.

cdr3_length j_call v_call cdr3_aa
10 TRBJ1-2 TRBV2 ASSEDNYGYT
10 TRBJ1-1 TRBV5-4 ASSARDTEAF
11 TRBJ1-1 TRBV6-1 ASSGGIYTEAF
12 TRBJ2-7 TRBV28 ASRDSLDPYEQY
14 TRBJ2-7 TRBV7-6 ASSSIAGGPRDEQY
11 TRBJ2-5 TRBV12-3/TRBV12-4 ASRGTGGETQY
13 TRBJ2-7 TRBV28 ASSPAGTSWYEQY
11 TRBJ1-1 TRBV18 ASSRKGGTEAF
13 TRBJ2-5 TRBV6-5 ASSYSQGGQETQY
11 TRBJ2-7 TRBV6-5 ASSYRTFYEQY
10 TRBJ2-5 TRBV2 ASSAQVETQY
14 TRBJ2-5 TRBV7-8 ASSLEPGLRLETQY
13 TRBJ2-7 TRBV5-5 ASSRGRESSYEQY
12 TRBJ2-7 TRBV7-2 ASSPRTGSREQY
16 TRBJ2-5 TRBV6-1 ASRNRDSGRGSGETQY
12 TRBJ2-5 TRBV7-2 ASSSSGLQETQY
11 TRBJ2-7 TRBV12-3/TRBV12-4 ASSFRGVHEQY
14 TRBJ1-2 TRBV27 ASRGGPPGTWYGYT
11 TRBJ1-1 TRBV30 AWSKGLHTEAF
8 TRBJ1-1 TRBV12-3/TRBV12-4 ASSTTKAF
14 TRBJ2-7 TRBV27 ASRKPRGPSRYEQY
14 TRBJ2-5 TRBV4-3 ASSQESRAAGGTQY
11 TRBJ1-1 TRBV19 ASSMRKNTEAF
14 TRBJ2-5 TRBV12-3/TRBV12-4 ASSWGRSGGGETQY
13 TRBJ2-7 TRBV11-2 ASSSGQGRTYEQY
11 TRBJ1-1 TRBV3-1 ASSQVSRTEAF
11 TRBJ1-2 TRBV7-6 ASSLDLGAPST
14 TRBJ2-2 TRBV24-1 ATSEPGLAGTGELF
15 TRBJ2-5 TRBV20-1 SAHQISSGSAYETQY
14 TRBJ2-7 TRBV28 ASSLLGLAGVGEQY
13 TRBJ2-7 TRBV29-1 SVKPGTGPSSEQY
11 TRBJ1-2 TRBV6-1 ASSAPGQIDIH
12 TRBJ1-3 TRBV10-3 AIKVLSSGNTIY
14 TRBJ2-5 TRBV7-9 ASSASSRGAQETQY
15 TRBJ1-1 TRBV6-5 ASSYSVSLLRTYAAF
11 TRBJ1-6 TRBV6-2/TRBV6-3 ASSRNGRMPLH
13 TRBJ2-7 TRBV6-5 ASSYSGPRTYEQY
11 TRBJ2-7 TRBV12-3/TRBV12-4 ASKEGRAYEQY
10 TRBJ2-7 TRBV6-5 ASSGPMGEQY
12 TRBJ1-6 TRBV28 ASSTGDRSSPLH
13 TRBJ2-5 TRBV6-1 ASSVVGSNQETQY
13 TRBJ2-7 TRBV7-2 ASSKDRTYSYEQY
13 TRBJ2-7 TRBV7-2 ASSFGGLAGHRQY
16 TRBJ2-7 TRBV10-1 ASSESVRAIRGTYEQY
13 TRBJ2-7 TRBV28 ASTLSGQGFDEQY
9 TRBJ1-2 TRBV29-1 SVDDRDGYT
11 TRBJ2-7 TRBV19 ASSILDGYEQY
9 TRBJ2-2 TRBV12-3/TRBV12-4 ASTPLGELF
11 TRBJ1-2 TRBV6-1 ASRTPMGYGYT
15 TRBJ2-6 TRBV4-2 ASSPDGSDSGANVLT
12 TRBJ2-7 TRBV27 ASSLLAGDYEQY
10 TRBJ2-7 TRBV6-2/TRBV6-3 ASSYSLYEQY
14 TRBJ2-2 TRBV24-1 ATSDLHAALAGELF
14 TRBJ2-6 TRBV4-1 ASSRLPGTGANVLT
10 TRBJ2-7 TRBV20-1 SARTGDYEQY
12 TRBJ2-7 TRBV28 ASSSRDFFYEQY
13 TRBJ2-2 TRBV11-2 ASRGSGRFTGELF
12 TRBJ1-2 TRBV27 ASTTRQGNYGYT
12 TRBJ2-1 TRBV27 ASSLGLAYNEQF